This paragraph reports one T cell receptor beta chain. CDR3 size: 13 residues. Germline CDR1 reads SGHDT; CDR2 reads YYEEEE. V was pared by 3 bases and J by 10 bases, with 11 bases between. Data came from immunoSEQ multiplex PCR; TCRdb stores just in-frame clones and leaves some out. This table has about 51,000 clones, about 92% appearing once. The data were taken from a study of control samples from healthy donors and cancer patients. The chain combines TRBV5-6 with TRBJ1-6; D ambiguous. The sample taken for sequencing was PBMCs. The clonotype originates from a man in his forties with colorectal cancer. CDR3 nucleotides: TGTGCCAGCAGCTCCCGGTTCAACTCACCCCTCCACTTT. Protein sequence: CASSSRFNSPLHF.